Presented here are 27 T cell receptor beta chains from one specimen sequenced in a study of T cell responses to AZD1222 COVID-19 vaccine. Sequenced by immunoSEQ multiplex PCR; TCRdb stores in-frame clones only, minus some. The sample contains around 110,000 clones, under 95% of which appear only once. Source: peripheral blood, taken 28 days after the second AZD1222 dose. These receptors were obtained from an adult who received the AZD1222 COVID-19 vaccine.

This rearrangement joins TRBV9 to TRBJ2-5; 12 nucleotides match TRBD2. Trimming took 4 bases from V and 3 from J; bases not matched to a gene: 10. Germline CDR1 SGDLS, CDR2 YYNGEE. This CDR3 comprises 17 residues. The CDR3 sequence: CASSPLSTSGGKETQYF. The CDR3 DNA is TGTGCCAGCAGCCCTCTTTCGACTAGCGGGGGAAAAGAGACCCAGTACTTC.

The genes are TRBV19 and TRBJ1-5; possibly TRBD1 for D (6 bases). V gave up 4 bases and J gave up 5 bases, with 12 bases separating them. CDR1 LNHDA and CDR2 SQIVND come from the germline V gene (reference sequence). The CDR3 is 14 amino acids. The CDR3 here is CASSTGAAYQPQHF. CDR3 DNA: TGTGCCAGTAGTACGGGGGCCGCCTATCAGCCCCAGCATTTT.

This chain joins TRBV2 and TRBJ2-5, with 12 bases aligning to TRBD2. The germline V gene has CDR1 SNHLY and CDR2 FYNNEI. The CDR3 contains 16 residues. V lost 5 bases, J lost 5 bases, and 9 bases stayed unmatched. The CDR3 loop reads CASSSGLAGRWETQYF. CDR3 bases: TGTGCCAGCAGTTCGGGACTAGCGGGCCGGTGGGAGACCCAGTACTTC.

This rearrangement joins TRBV6-5 to TRBJ1-6; 9 bases are shared with TRBD1. V dropped 5 bases and J dropped 8; count of bases not matched to a gene: 7. Germline loops: CDR1 MNHEY, CDR2 SVGAGI. This CDR3 contains 15 residues. The CDR3 protein is CASSLGGQGHSPLHF. DNA for the CDR3: TGTGCCAGCAGTCTTGGGGGACAGGGACATTCACCCCTCCACTTT.

The chain links TRBV7-2 to TRBJ2-1, with D perhaps TRBD2 (6 bases). Trimming cost V 4 bases and J 6 bases, with 10 bases left between them. Germline lookup yields CDR1 SGHTA and CDR2 FQGNSA. This CDR3 region has 13 residues. The CDR3 reads CASSSLATNEQFF. CDR3 nucleotides: TGTGCCAGCAGCTCACTAGCAACCAATGAGCAGTTCTTC.

This chain uses TRBV7-8 with TRBJ1-4; 8 bases map to TRBD1. V shed 6 bases, J shed 7 bases, and the junction held 7 bases outside the gene matches. This CDR3 is built from 14 residues. Germline CDR1 reads SGHVS; CDR2 reads FQNEAQ. CDR3 protein: CASRTGTGREKLFF. The DNA of the CDR3 is TGTGCCAGCAGAACCGGGACAGGACGTGAAAAACTGTTTTTT.

The V and J genes are TRBV13 and TRBJ2-2, with D perhaps given as TRBD1 or TRBD2 (6 bases each). This CDR3 region has 16 residues. Germline V gene data show CDR1 as PRHDT and CDR2 as FYEKMQ (reference sequence). Trimming removed 6 bases at V and 5 bases at J, with 19 bases between. The CDR3 sequence is CASRRGPGDGTGELFF. The CDR3 region has the DNA TGTGCCAGCAGACGGGGGCCAGGGGACGGGACCGGGGAGCTGTTTTTT.

The gene calls are TRBV30 and TRBJ2-7, with 7 nucleotides matching TRBD1. Trimming removed 2 bases from V and 4 bases from J; junction bases left unmatched: 11. CDR3 size: 15 residues. Germline CDR1 reads GTSNPN; CDR2 reads SVGIG (reference sequence). The CDR3: CAWSPLTGVDYEQYF. CDR3 nucleotides: TGTGCCTGGAGTCCTTTAACAGGGGTAGATTACGAGCAGTACTTC. The variable domain in full, completed from reference TRBV30 and TRBJ2-7, reads SQTIHQWPATLVQPVGSPLSLECTVEGTSNPNLYWYRQAAGRGLQLLFYSVGIGQISSEVPQNLSASRPQDRQFILSSKKLLLSDSGFYLCAWSPLTGVDYEQYFGPGTRLTVT.

Regarding this clone: At the DNA level, this CDR3 is encoded by other sequences in the same sample as well. The chain couples TRBV7-9 to TRBJ1-2; 8 nucleotides match TRBD1. Looked up from germline, CDR1 is SEHNR and CDR2 is FQNEAQ (reference sequence). Trimming cost V 4 bases and J 5 bases; bases outside gene matches: 3. The CDR3 is 13 amino acids. The CDR3 spells CASSSGQDYGYTF. CDR3 DNA: TGTGCCAGCAGCTCGGGACAGGATTATGGCTACACCTTC.

The chain combines TRBV3-1 (or the pseudogene TRBV3-2) with TRBJ2-2, with TRBD2 matching over 7 bases. The trim removed 3 bases at V and 1 base at J, leaving 8 bases unmatched. Germline CDR1 reads LGHDT; CDR2 reads YNNKEL (reference sequence). There are 17 residues in the CDR3. The CDR3 loop reads CASSHLPGLVNTGELFF. The CDR3 DNA reads as TGTGCCAGCAGCCACTTACCAGGACTAGTGAACACCGGGGAGCTGTTTTTT.

The CDR3 sequence is CASSPDRGNEKLFF. The CDR3 nucleotides read TGTGCCAGCAGCCCGGACAGGGGGAATGAAAAACTGTTTTTT. The J gene is TRBJ1-4, the V gene TRBV5-4; TRBD1 matches at 10 bases. The CDR3 loop spans 14 amino acids. With 4 bases clipped from V and 5 bases from J, the junction kept 2 bases outside the gene matches. From germline, CDR1 is SGHNT and CDR2 YYREEE (reference sequence).

The chain links TRBV29-1 to TRBJ2-7; D perhaps matches TRBD1 (5 bases). The CDR3 spans 13 residues. Trimming took off 4 bases at V and 0 bases at J, with 10 bases between the two ends. Germline lookup yields CDR1 SQVTM and CDR2 ANQGSEA. CDR3 bases: TGCAGCGTTGGGGGCCACAGCTCCTACGAGCAGTACTTC. It is translated as CSVGGHSSYEQYF.

The rearrangement uses TRBV20-1 and TRBJ2-2; D might be TRBD2 (5 bases). In germline, CDR1 is DFQATT, CDR2 SNEGSKA (reference sequence). V dropped 3 bases and J dropped 1 base, with 9 bases sitting between them. This CDR3 contains 14 residues. The CDR3 DNA follows: TGCAGTGCTAGTGAGCGGCTGAACACCGGGGAGCTGTTTTTT. Amino acid sequence: CSASERLNTGELFF.

This clone was detected only once. The chain recombines TRBV4-1 with TRBJ1-3, with D unresolved. Germline-derived CDR1 and CDR2 are MGHRA and YSYEKL. The CDR3 totals 15 residues. V was pared by 0 bases and J by 0 bases, with 6 bases between. In nucleotides, the CDR3 is TGCGCCAGCAGCCAAGAGGTACGCTCTGGAAACACCATATATTTT. Protein: CASSQEVRSGNTIYF.

The chain recombines TRBV11-2 with TRBJ2-5; no clear D gene. CDR1 and CDR2 from the germline V gene are SGHAT and FQNNGV. Trimming pared 5 bases from V and 7 bases from J, leaving 14 bases between. This CDR3 is built from 13 residues. CDR3 in amino acids: CASSPIPSGTQYF. The DNA for the CDR3 is TGTGCCAGCAGCCCGATTCCCTCGGGGACCCAGTACTTC.

This clone was observed a handful of times. The V and J genes are TRBV18 and TRBJ1-6, with 11 bases lining up with TRBD1. The V gene end was trimmed by 5 bases and the J gene end by 9 bases; junction bases not matched to a gene: 6. The V gene's germline CDR1 is KGHSH and CDR2 LQKENI. The CDR3 extends over 15 amino acids. The CDR3 sequence: CASSSEGQGVSPLHF. The CDR3, as DNA: TGTGCCAGCTCATCCGAGGGACAGGGGGTTTCACCCCTCCACTTT.

The chain joins TRBV25-1 to TRBJ1-5, with D unclear. The germline gives CDR1 MGHDK, CDR2 SYGVNS. The V gene lost 1 base and the J gene lost 0 bases, with 10 bases spanning the gap. CDR3 length: 16 residues. The CDR3, as DNA: TGTGCCAGCAGTGAATCTATCGGGAATAGCAATCAGCCCCAGCATTTT. Residues: CASSESIGNSNQPQHF.

V and J are TRBV9 and TRBJ1-1; 11 bases fit TRBD1. The germline CDR1 and CDR2 sequences are SGDLS and YYNGEE. The V and J ends lost 4 bases and 5 bases, in that order; junction bases with no gene match: 4. The CDR3 is made up of 14 amino acids. The CDR3 spells CASSLGTGGTEAFF. CDR3 nucleotide sequence: TGTGCCAGCAGCCTCGGGACAGGGGGGACTGAAGCTTTCTTT.

This sequence joins TRBV10-2 and TRBJ2-7; possibly TRBD2 for D (7 bases). CDR3 size: 14 residues. Germline-derived CDR1 and CDR2 are WSHSY and SAAADI. Trimming shortened V by 4 bases and J by 2 bases, and 12 bases separated the two germline ends. CDR3 sequence (DNA): TGCGCCAGCAGTGGGTTCGGGGGGCCCTACGAGCAGTACTTC. As protein: CASSGFGGPYEQYF.

This chain joins TRBV19 and TRBJ2-3; D call uncertain. Trimming cost V 5 bases and J 5 bases, with 8 bases left between them. The germline V gene has CDR1 LNHDA and CDR2 SQIVND (reference sequence). CDR3 size: 12 residues. The CDR3 here is CASSLTLDTQYF. The CDR3 region has the DNA TGTGCCAGTAGTTTGACGCTAGATACGCAGTATTTT.

This CDR3 reads CASSPPGRDNEKLFF. The CDR3 coding sequence is TGTGCCAGCTCCCCGCCCGGGAGGGATAATGAAAAACTGTTTTTT. The chain couples TRBV6-5 to TRBJ1-4; D gene uncertain. Germline V lookup: CDR1 MNHEY, CDR2 SVGAGI. The V end was cut by 8 bases, the J end by 4 bases, with 17 bases between. The CDR3 totals 15 residues.

The rearrangement joins TRBV28 to TRBJ1-5; D is uncertain. CDR3 length: 14 residues. The germline gives CDR1 MDHEN, CDR2 SYDVKM. V was trimmed by 5 bases and J by 7 bases, leaving 15 bases between them. The CDR3 sequence: CASSAYSGSQPQHF. The CDR3 DNA reads TGTGCCAGCAGTGCATATTCCGGGTCACAGCCCCAGCATTTT.

The chain carries TRBV12-3 or TRBV12-4 and TRBJ1-2; D is ambiguous. The CDR3 contains 13 residues. V was shortened by 5 bases and J by 6 bases, with 13 bases between the two germline ends. For the CDR3, the DNA is TGTGCCAGCAGTGGCGCCCGGCCGAATGGCTACACCTTC. It specifies CASSGARPNGYTF.

The chain employs TRBV30 and TRBJ2-7, with a tentative D call TRBD1 (6 bases). From germline, CDR1 is GTSNPN and CDR2 SVGIG (reference sequence). The CDR3 consists of 13 residues. V lost 1 base and J lost 5, with 12 bases in between. CDR3 sequence reads: CAWSGGRGHEQYF. The CDR3 DNA is TGTGCCTGGAGTGGAGGCAGGGGCCACGAGCAGTACTTC. Full variable domain (missing parts from reference TRBV30 and TRBJ2-7): SQTIHQWPATLVQPVGSPLSLECTVEGTSNPNLYWYRQAAGRGLQLLFYSVGIGQISSEVPQNLSASRPQDRQFILSSKKLLLSDSGFYLCAWSGGRGHEQYFGPGTRLTVT.

The V and J genes are TRBV28 and TRBJ2-7, with 7 bases that match TRBD1. Germline V gives CDR1 MDHEN, CDR2 SYDVKM. V gave up 5 bases and J gave up 2 bases; unmatched junction bases: 6. The CDR3 loop spans 14 amino acids. This CDR3 reads CASSPPDRTYEQYF. CDR3 in DNA: TGTGCCAGCAGTCCCCCGGACAGGACCTACGAGCAGTACTTC. Drawing the rest from reference TRBV28 and TRBJ2-7, the complete variable domain is DVKVTQSSRYLVKRTGEKVFLECVQDMDHENMFWYRQDPGLGLRLIYFSYDVKMKEKGDIPEGYSVSREKKERFSLILESASTNQTSMYLCASSPPDRTYEQYFGPGTRLTVT.

The table lists this clone with a few counts. The CDR3 coding sequence is TGTGCCAGCAGCGTAGCATTGGAGGGGGCGAGAGGCTACACCTTC. Amino acid sequence: CASSVALEGARGYTF. The chain links TRBV9 to TRBJ1-2; the match to TRBD1 covers 7 bases. CDR3 length equals 15 residues. Germline V gives CDR1 SGDLS, CDR2 YYNGEE. V dropped 0 bases and J dropped 8; count of bases not matched to a gene: 10.

This chain joins TRBV12-3 or TRBV12-4 and TRBJ2-5; tentatively, D is TRBD1 or TRBD2 (5 bases each). The CDR3 length is 13 residues. Trimming stripped 6 bases from V and 5 bases from J, with 13 bases between. The CDR3 here is CASRDRDGETQYF. The DNA of the CDR3 is TGTGCCAGCAGGGACCGGGACGGCGAGACCCAGTACTTC.